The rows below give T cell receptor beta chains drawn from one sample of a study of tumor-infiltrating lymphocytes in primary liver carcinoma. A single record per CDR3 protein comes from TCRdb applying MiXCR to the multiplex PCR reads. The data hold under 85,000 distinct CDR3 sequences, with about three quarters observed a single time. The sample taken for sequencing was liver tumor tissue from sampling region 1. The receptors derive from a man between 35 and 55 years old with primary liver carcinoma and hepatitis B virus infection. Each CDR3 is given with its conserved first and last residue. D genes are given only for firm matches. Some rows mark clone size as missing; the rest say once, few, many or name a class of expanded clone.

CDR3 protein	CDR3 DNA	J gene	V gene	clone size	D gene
CASRNSGSHNMQFF	TGTGCCAGCAGGAATAGCGGGAGCCACAATATGCAATTCTTC	TRBJ2-1	TRBV11-2	.	TRBD2
CASCHGDDYNEQFF	TGTGCCAGCTGCCATGGGGACGACTACAATGAGCAGTTCTTC	TRBJ2-1	TRBV28	few	.
CASNLGRQENNSPLHF	TGTGCAAGCAACTTAGGTCGACAGGAGAATAATTCACCCCTCCACTTT	TRBJ1-6	TRBV7-8	.	.
CAVSASGTSYEQYF	TGTGCCGTCAGTGCTAGCGGGACGTCCTACGAGCAGTACTTC	TRBJ2-7	TRBV10-3	.	TRBD2
CANSLGGNYGYAF	TGTGCCAACAGCTTAGGGGGGAACTATGGCTACGCCTTC	TRBJ1-2	TRBV11-2	.	.
CASRPSGRVSEQYF	TGTGCCAGCAGACCCTCTGGTCGTGTTAGCGAGCAGTACTTC	TRBJ2-7	TRBV6-5	.	.
CASSLGLADPGDDEQFF	TGTGCCAGCAGCTTAGGACTAGCGGACCCCGGGGACGATGAGCAGTTCTTC	TRBJ2-1	TRBV7-9	many	TRBD2
CACSPGGKERKTRYF	TGTGCCTGCAGCCCCGGGGGAAAGGAACGAAAGACCCGGTACTTC	TRBJ2-5	TRBV28	.	.
CANSFQGYNEQFF	TGTGCCAACAGCTTTCAGGGGTACAATGAGCAGTTCTTC	TRBJ2-1	TRBV7-2	.	.
CAFSLEVGGVGRANVLTF	TGCGCCTTCAGCTTGGAGGTAGGGGGCGTAGGAAGGGCCAACGTCCTGACTTTC	TRBJ2-6	TRBV5-1	.	TRBD1
CASSLGQGIWANVLTF	TGTGCCAGCAGTTTAGGTCAGGGAATTTGGGCTAACGTCCTGACTTTC	TRBJ2-6	TRBV6-2/TRBV6-3	.	.
CASKAGGGTDTQYF	TGCGCCAGCAAGGCGGGAGGGGGCACAGATACGCAGTATTTT	TRBJ2-3	TRBV10-2	many	TRBD2
CSVEDSRRKQTQYF	TGCAGCGTTGAGGATAGCCGAAGGAAGCAGACCCAGTACTTC	TRBJ2-5	TRBV29-1	.	.
CASSFAGGPGELFF	TGTGCCAGTAGCTTTGCGGGAGGGCCAGGTGAGCTGTTCTTC	TRBJ2-1	TRBV7-9	.	TRBD2
CANSFTGNTIYF	TGTGCCAACAGTTTCACTGGAAACACCATATATTTT	TRBJ1-3	TRBV6-5	once	.
CASSSNGQETQCF	TGTGCCAGCAGTTCGAACGGTCAGGAGACCCAGTGCTTC	TRBJ2-5	TRBV12-3/TRBV12-4	.	.
CAGSYAGIGDTQYF	TGTGCCGGCAGTTACGCCGGGATAGGAGACACGCAGTATTTT	TRBJ2-3	TRBV6-6	.	.
CATGGQGAWGYTF	TGTGCCACCGGGGGGCAGGGGGCTTGGGGCTACACCTTC	TRBJ1-2	TRBV28	few	TRBD1
CASNEVLGPSQPQHF	TGTGCCAGCAATGAAGTTTTAGGACCTAGCCAGCCCCAGCATTTT	TRBJ1-5	TRBV6-1	.	.
CSVIVQGGTTDTQYF	TGCAGCGTTATAGTACAGGGAGGGACCACAGATACGCAGTATTTT	TRBJ2-3	TRBV29-1	.	.
CASSLGLVQETQYF	TGTGCCAGCAGCTTAGGGCTCGTCCAAGAGACCCAGTACTTC	TRBJ2-5	TRBV7-6	many	.
CASSLPGPSNYGYTF	TGTGCCAGCAGCTTGCCGGGGCCTTCTAACTATGGCTACACCTTC	TRBJ1-2	TRBV5-6	few	.
CASSTGTGDQPQHF	TGTGCCAGCAGTACTGGGACAGGGGATCAGCCCCAGCATTTT	TRBJ1-5	TRBV6-5	many	TRBD1
CASTPGDPSGEQYF	TGTGCCAGTACTCCGGGGGACCCCTCGGGCGAGCAGTACTTC	TRBJ2-7	TRBV5-4	.	.
CTSSLSSGLDTGELFF	TGTACCAGCAGCTTATCAAGCGGTCTAGACACAGGGGAGCTGTTTTTT	TRBJ2-2	TRBV5-4	.	.
CANSQSRAANTGELFF	TGTGCCAACAGTCAATCGAGGGCGGCCAACACCGGGGAGCTGTTTTTT	TRBJ2-2	TRBV14	.	.
CASRLGHSEKLFF	TGTGCCAGCAGGTTGGGACACAGCGAAAAACTGTTTTTT	TRBJ1-4	TRBV12-3/TRBV12-4	few	.
CASNPREGTSEKLFF	TGTGCCAGCAATCCCAGGGAGGGGACTTCTGAAAAACTGTTTTTT	TRBJ1-4	TRBV6-6	.	.
CSVAGAGGAAYGYIF	TGCAGCGTAGCCGGGGCAGGGGGCGCTGCCTATGGCTACATCTTC	TRBJ1-2	TRBV29-1	.	TRBD1
CTSSTLTGSYEQYF	TGTACCAGCAGCACACTAACAGGGTCCTACGAGCAGTACTTC	TRBJ2-7	TRBV11-2	.	.
CSATSPFGRAADTQYF	TGCAGTGCTACTTCCCCTTTCGGGAGGGCAGCAGATACGCAGTATTTT	TRBJ2-3	TRBV20-1	once	TRBD2
CSVARQWATYEQYF	TGCAGCGTGGCCAGACAGTGGGCAACCTACGAGCAGTACTTC	TRBJ2-7	TRBV29-1	.	.
CSARDPRGPAFF	TGCAGTGCTAGAGATCCCAGGGGGCCCGCTTTCTTT	TRBJ1-1	TRBV20-1	few	TRBD1
CSARRRAGERTGELFF	TGCAGTGCCCGACGACGGGCGGGAGAGCGGACCGGGGAGCTGTTTTTT	TRBJ2-2	TRBV20-1	.	TRBD2
CSVFGRADEQYF	TGCAGCGTTTTCGGGAGGGCAGACGAGCAGTACTTC	TRBJ2-7	TRBV29-1	.	TRBD2
CASSPRGANTEAFF	TGTGCCAGCAGCCCCCGGGGCGCGAATACTGAAGCTTTCTTT	TRBJ1-1	TRBV11-2	.	.
CASRVAGVGDGELFF	TGTGCCAGCAGAGTAGCGGGAGTTGGCGACGGGGAGCTGTTTTTT	TRBJ2-2	TRBV6-1	.	TRBD2
CASSLLGHGTPYGHTF	TGTGCCAGCAGCTTACTGGGACATGGGACGCCGTATGGCCACACCTTC	TRBJ1-2	TRBV7-9	.	.
CASRADAADTQYF	TGTGCCAGCAGGGCGGACGCCGCAGATACGCAGTATTTT	TRBJ2-3	TRBV6-6	many	.
CASSRNYNEQFF	TGTGCCAGCAGCCGGAACTACAATGAGCAGTTCTTC	TRBJ2-1	TRBV14	medium-sized	.
CTSILAVQETQYF	TGTACCAGCATTTTAGCGGTCCAAGAGACCCAGTACTTC	TRBJ2-5	TRBV6-1	.	.
CASSQSSRGTEALF	TGTGCCAGCAGTCAAAGTTCCCGGGGAACTGAAGCTTTATTT	TRBJ1-1	TRBV12-3/TRBV12-4	once	.
CASNQELAGSPFYEQYF	TGTGCCAGCAACCAGGAACTAGCGGGTTCCCCTTTCTACGAACAGTACTTC	TRBJ2-7	TRBV11-2	.	TRBD2
CASSTEGGTEAFF	TGTGCCAGCAGTACGGAGGGGGGAACTGAAGCTTTCTTT	TRBJ1-1	TRBV12-3/TRBV12-4	many	.
CAISAVPPGQGFGEQYF	TGTGCCATCAGTGCCGTTCCCCCGGGACAGGGGTTCGGGGAGCAGTACTTC	TRBJ2-7	TRBV10-3	.	TRBD1
CPGSPTGGRGTQYF	TGTCCCGGCAGCCCAACGGGGGGCAGAGGGACCCAGTACTTC	TRBJ2-5	TRBV11-2	.	.
CASSRTSGWSEQFF	TGTGCCAGCAGCCGGACTAGCGGGTGGAGTGAGCAGTTCTTC	TRBJ2-1	TRBV11-1	medium-sized	TRBD2
CATSGQTLEASF	TGTGCCACTTCGGGACAGACACTCGAAGCTTCCTTT	TRBJ1-1	TRBV6-1	.	TRBD1
CSVEDRRSNTEAFF	TGCAGCGTTGAAGATCGACGGTCGAACACTGAAGCTTTCTTT	TRBJ1-1	TRBV29-1	medium-sized	.
CGSSLAGAHEQFF	TGTGGCAGCAGCCTGGCGGGGGCCCATGAGCAGTTCTTC	TRBJ2-1	TRBV5-6	.	.
CASSLTHTSGYEQYF	TGTGCCAGCAGCTTAACGCACACTAGCGGCTACGAGCAGTACTTC	TRBJ2-7	TRBV7-3	.	TRBD2
CASSHPQGDTQYF	TGCGCCAGCAGTCACCCACAGGGGGATACGCAGTATTTT	TRBJ2-3	TRBV23-1	few	TRBD1
CSIGGLARASQETQYF	TGCAGCATTGGCGGACTAGCGAGGGCCTCCCAAGAGACCCAGTACTTC	TRBJ2-5	TRBV29-1	once	TRBD2
CAWSGTGKETQYF	TGTGCCTGGAGTGGGACAGGCAAAGAGACCCAGTACTTC	TRBJ2-5	TRBV30	many	TRBD1